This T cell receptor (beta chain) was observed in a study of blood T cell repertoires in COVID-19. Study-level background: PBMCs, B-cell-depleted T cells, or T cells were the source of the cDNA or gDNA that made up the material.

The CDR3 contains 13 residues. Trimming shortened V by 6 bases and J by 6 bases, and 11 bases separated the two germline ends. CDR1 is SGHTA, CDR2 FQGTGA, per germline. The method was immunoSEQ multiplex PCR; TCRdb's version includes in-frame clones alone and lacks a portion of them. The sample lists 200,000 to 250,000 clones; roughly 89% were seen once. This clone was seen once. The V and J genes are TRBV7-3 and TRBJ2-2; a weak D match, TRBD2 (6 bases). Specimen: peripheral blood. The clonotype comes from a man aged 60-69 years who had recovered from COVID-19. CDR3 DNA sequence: TGTGCCAGCAGTCGGGGGTCGGCCGGGGAGCTGTTTTTT. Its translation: CASSRGSAGELFF. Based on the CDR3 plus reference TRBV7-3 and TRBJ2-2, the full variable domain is GAGVSQTPSNKVTEKGKYVELRCDPISGHTALYWYRQSLGQGPEFLIYFQGTGAADDSGLPNDRFFAVRPEGSVSTLKIQRTERGDSAVYLCASSRGSAGELFFGEGSRLTVL.